One and the same sample provided the 30 T cell receptor beta chains below, sequenced in a study of regulatory T cells in long-lasting Graves disease (dated by TCRdb to 2020 to 2023). The library was built by means of multiplex PCR. Sequencing instrument: Illumina HiSeq 4000. To build TCR beta libraries, CDR3 regions were amplified by Arm-PCR using iRepertoire HTBI primers. Using fastp trimming at Q25 and MiXCR clonotype assembly, TCRdb reanalyzed the public sequencing data and kept in-frame beta chains. Rows with one shared CDR3 protein collapse into an entry with the most common genes and DNA. This sample has hundreds of thousands of distinct CDR3 sequences in its table, and less than 20% of those were observed once. The ten largest clonotypes hold around a sixth of the sample. The sample's time point label is to be understood as: newly diagnosed GD, antithyroid drugs for less than 3 months. For both TCR sequencing and RNA sequencing, RNA was extracted from PBMCs in TRIzol.

This sample was shared with a second study, whose subject was T cells in Graves' hyperthyroidism and ophthalmopathy.

The source was peripheral blood mononuclear cells (PBMCs), collected at new diagnosis, from a patient treated with antithyroid drugs. Receptors originate from a woman aged 30 to 39 with Graves disease. Donor details come from another sample of the same person, matched by shared clones.

This clonotype was counted at least ten times. V usage is TRBV5-5 and J usage is TRBJ2-7; no reliable D call. The CDR3 is made up of 15 amino acids. Germline CDR1 reads SGHKS; CDR2 reads YYEKEE (reference sequence). Trimming shortened V by 0 bases and J by 4 bases, and 14 bases separated the two germline ends. CDR3 residues: CASSLGLLGSYEQYF. The DNA for the CDR3 is TGTGCCAGCAGCTTGGGACTTTTAGGAAGTTACGAGCAGTACTTC.

Many counts were recorded for this clonotype. V usage is TRBV5-1 and J usage is TRBJ2-2; D might be TRBD2 (5 bases). Trimming removed 1 base at V and 1 base at J, with 11 bases between. This CDR3 spans 16 amino acids. Germline values: CDR1 SGHRS, CDR2 YFSETQ. DNA for the CDR3: TGCGCCAGCAGCTTGCGTCCAGAGGGGAACACCGGGGAGCTGTTTTTT. Protein sequence: CASSLRPEGNTGELFF.

This clonotype was counted between two and nine times. J is TRBJ1-6 and V is TRBV20-1; no reliable D call. Trimming removed 1 base from V and 9 bases from J, with 10 bases in between. The CDR3 is 13 residues long. Per germline, CDR1 DFQATT and CDR2 SNEGSKA (reference sequence). The CDR3 nucleotides are TGCAGTGCTAGAGTTGGCCGGGGTTCACCCCTCCACTTT. It encodes CSARVGRGSPLHF.

The table lists this clonotype with a few counts. The chain has TRBV7-2 and TRBJ1-3; 8 bases map to TRBD1. CDR3 size: 17 residues. Germline V gene sequence: CDR1 SGHTA, CDR2 FQGNSA. V was clipped by 1 base and J by 0 bases; unmatched bases: 5. Written as DNA, the CDR3 is TGTGCCAGCAGCTTAGGCGGACAGGGAGGCTCTGGAAACACCATATATTTT. It is translated as CASSLGGQGGSGNTIYF.

This clonotype occurred many times. This chain links TRBV5-1 with TRBJ2-1; TRBD2 aligns across 10 bases. The CDR3 is 15 residues long. Germline loops: CDR1 SGHRS, CDR2 YFSETQ. V dropped 4 bases and J dropped 6; count of bases not matched to a gene: 7. The CDR3 loop is CASSTLAGDPNEQFF. CDR3 nucleotide sequence: TGCGCCAGCAGCACCCTAGCGGGAGACCCCAATGAGCAGTTCTTC.

Notes on this clonotype: A much larger clone differs by one base, so this may be a read error. This chain links TRBV11-2 with TRBJ2-5, with a possible D match to TRBD2 (5 bases). Trimming removed 8 bases from V and 4 bases from J, with 17 bases in between. CDR3 length equals 14 residues. The germline gives CDR1 SGHAT, CDR2 FQNNGV. CDR3 residues: CASSPPGTRETQYF. The CDR3 DNA sequence: TGTGCCAGCTCACCCCCGGGAACTCGAGAGACCCAGTACTTC.

This chain uses TRBV30 with TRBJ1-2; no firm D call. CDR3 size: 12 residues. Germline CDR1 reads GTSNPN; CDR2 reads SVGIG (reference sequence). V was clipped by 1 base and J by 5 bases, with 8 bases between them. The CDR3 spells CAWSAQRYGYTF. CDR3 sequence (DNA): TGTGCCTGGAGTGCCCAGCGGTATGGCTACACCTTC. The full variable domain, with the rest looked up from reference TRBV30 and TRBJ1-2, is SQTIHQWPATLVQPVGSPLSLECTVEGTSNPNLYWYRQAAGRGLQLLFYSVGIGQISSEVPQNLSASRPQDRQFILSSKKLLLSDSGFYLCAWSAQRYGYTFGSGTRLTVV.

On this clonotype itself: A clone one base away is much larger, so this may be a read error. The rearrangement links TRBV28 to TRBJ2-1, with 9 bases that match TRBD1. Germline-derived CDR1 and CDR2 are MDHEN and SYDVKM. The CDR3 covers 15 residues. CDR3 residues: CASSFWDRDDNERFF. The DNA for the CDR3 is TGTGCCAGCAGTTTCTGGGACAGGGACGACAATGAGCGGTTCTTC.

This clonotype was detected a few times. The chain has TRBV7-2 and TRBJ2-3; D possibly corresponds to TRBD2 (5 bases). The germline CDR1 and CDR2 sequences are SGHTA and FQGNSA. The CDR3 is 15 amino acids. The V gene lost 5 bases and the J gene lost 2 bases, with 14 bases spanning the gap. The CDR3 sequence is CASSPAGGYTDTQYF. The CDR3 nucleotides are TGTGCCAGCAGCCCCGCAGGAGGATACACAGATACGCAGTATTTT.

The rearrangement joins TRBV12-3 or TRBV12-4 to TRBJ2-5, with D possibly matching TRBD2 (6 bases). The V and J ends lost 3 bases and 1 base respectively, with 21 bases between them. The CDR3 consists of 18 residues. The CDR3 is CASSLAFSAGSLQETQYF. The CDR3 DNA reads as TGTGCCAGCAGTTTGGCGTTTTCGGCGGGGTCCCTCCAAGAGACCCAGTACTTC.

This clonotype was counted between two and nine times. The chain has TRBV4-1 and TRBJ2-3, with 9 bases that match TRBD2. The J segment lost 2 bases and the V segment lost 4 bases, leaving 10 bases of the junction unmatched. Germline V lookup: CDR1 MGHRA, CDR2 YSYEKL. This CDR3 spans 17 amino acids. CDR3 loop: CASSLSPAGGPTDTQYF. The CDR3 DNA follows: TGCGCCAGCAGCCTCTCGCCAGCGGGAGGCCCCACAGATACGCAGTATTTT.

This clonotype occurred many times. The gene calls are TRBV5-1 and TRBJ2-7, with 10 positions matching TRBD1. V shed 4 bases and J 7 bases; nucleotides not matched to a gene: 11. CDR3 length: 15 amino acids. The V gene's germline CDR1 is SGHRS and CDR2 YFSETQ. Written as DNA, the CDR3 is TGCGCCAGCAGCCCGGGGGACAGGGGACAGTCAGAGCAGTACTTC. This encodes CASSPGDRGQSEQYF.

CDR3 sequence (DNA): TGTGCCAGCATAGGACAGGGGAACAATGAGCAGTTCTTC. Translating gives CASIGQGNNEQFF. V gene TRBV2 combines with J gene TRBJ2-1; 9 nucleotides line up with TRBD1. The germline CDR1 and CDR2 sequences are SNHLY and FYNNEI. Trimming cost V 7 bases and J 5 bases; bases outside gene matches: 3. The CDR3 runs to 13 residues.

This clonotype was observed a few times. This chain links TRBV4-2 with TRBJ2-7; 7 nucleotides line up with TRBD1. CDR1 is LGHNA and CDR2 is YNFKEQ in the germline V gene. The CDR3 sequence is 14 residues long. With 4 bases clipped from V and 6 bases from J, the junction kept 9 bases outside the gene matches. The CDR3 loop reads CASSPRQGSGEQYF. CDR3 bases: TGTGCCAGCAGCCCACGACAGGGTTCCGGCGAGCAGTACTTC.

The rearrangement links TRBV28 to TRBJ1-2, with a possible D match to TRBD1 (5 bases). V was cut by 1 base and J by 6 bases, with 15 bases left in between. There are 15 residues in the CDR3. CDR1 and CDR2 from the germline V gene are MDHEN and SYDVKM. CDR3 sequence reads: CASSLSGIYRHGYTF. CDR3 bases: TGTGCCAGCAGTTTATCAGGGATATACCGACATGGCTACACCTTC.

This clonotype appeared many times. The chain combines TRBV15 with TRBJ1-1; TRBD1 might be the D (6 bases). CDR3 length: 15 amino acids. Germline V gene lookup returns CDR1 LNHNV and CDR2 YYDKDF (reference sequence). V lost 2 bases to trimming and J lost 1 base, with 11 bases between them. The CDR3 nucleotides read TGTGCCACCAGCAGATCAACGGACAGGAACACTGAAGCTTTCTTT. Translation gives CATSRSTDRNTEAFF.

This chain connects TRBV14 to TRBJ2-7; tentative D call: TRBD1 (6 bases). V gave up 3 bases and J gave up 6 bases, with 15 bases separating them. Germline lookup yields CDR1 SGHDN and CDR2 FVKESK. This CDR3 has 14 amino acids. The CDR3 DNA reads as TGTGCCAGCAGCCAGACTCAGGGGTCGGTCGAGCAGTACTTC. It yields the protein CASSQTQGSVEQYF.

This chain links TRBV2 with TRBJ2-3; 7 bases are shared with TRBD1. The trim removed 10 bases at V and 2 bases at J, leaving 12 bases unmatched. Germline V gene data show CDR1 as SNHLY and CDR2 as FYNNEI. There are 15 residues in the CDR3. CDR3 nucleotide sequence: TGTGCCATCCACAAAAACAGGGGAATCACAGATACGCAGTATTTT. It encodes CAIHKNRGITDTQYF. The variable domain in full, with the rest retrieved from reference TRBV2 and TRBJ2-3, is EPEVTQTPSHQVTQMGQEVILRCVPISNHLYFYWYRQILGQKVEFLVSFYNNEISEKSEIFDDQFSVERPDGSNFTLKIRSTKLEDSAMYFCAIHKNRGITDTQYFGPGTRLTVL.

In its sample, this clonotype was seen many times. The rearrangement uses TRBV2 and TRBJ2-5; TRBD1 might be the D (6 bases). V was pared by 6 bases and J by 2 bases, with 13 bases between. The germline gives CDR1 SNHLY, CDR2 FYNNEI. This CDR3 region has 14 residues. CDR3 nucleotides: TGTGCCAGCAGGCGAGCCCAGGGGCAAGAGACCCAGTACTTC. Translation: CASRRAQGQETQYF.

This clonotype has a handful of counts. The gene calls are TRBV18 and TRBJ1-2; weak D call: TRBD1 (5 bases). The ends were cut back, 2 bases at V and 6 bases at J, with 22 bases in the middle. The CDR3 is 17 amino acids. CDR1 KGHSH and CDR2 LQKENI come from the germline V gene. CDR3 region: CASSPYAGREADDGYTF. CDR3 sequence (DNA): TGTGCCAGCTCACCATATGCAGGGAGAGAGGCGGATGATGGCTACACCTTC.

This clonotype has a count of ten or more. The V call is TRBV2, the J call TRBJ1-5; TRBD1 aligns across 8 bases. The ends lost 4 bases at V and 3 bases at J; junction bases unmatched: 5. Germline V lookup: CDR1 SNHLY, CDR2 FYNNEI. This CDR3 is built from 15 residues. CDR3 nucleotides: TGTGCCAGCAGTGGACAGGGGACGAACAATCAGCCCCAGCATTTT. As protein: CASSGQGTNNQPQHF.

This clonotype has at least ten counts. The chain combines TRBV10-3 with TRBJ1-2; 7 positions match TRBD1. CDR1 and CDR2 (germline): ENHRY, SYGVKD. This CDR3 comprises 16 residues. The trim removed 2 bases at V and 1 base at J, leaving 7 bases unmatched. In DNA, the CDR3 is TGTGCCATCAGTGAGCATACGACAGGGTTTAACTATGGCTACACCTTC. Amino acids: CAISEHTTGFNYGYTF.

Concerning this clonotype itself: This may arise from a read error, as a much more abundant clone is one base away. The CDR3 ends on some other residue instead of the conserved phenylalanine or tryptophan, so this is likely a read error. The rearrangement links TRBV20-1 to TRBJ1-1; D remains ambiguous. The CDR3 consists of 12 residues. CDR1 is DFQATT, CDR2 SNEGSKA, per germline (reference sequence). Trimming pared 3 bases from V and 0 bases from J, leaving 5 bases between. CDR3 loop: CSARQVNTEAFC. The DNA of the CDR3 is TGCAGTGCTAGGCAGGTGAACACTGAAGCTTTCTGT.

V gene TRBV28 combines with J gene TRBJ2-7; 9 nucleotides align to TRBD2. V shed 11 bases, J shed 1 base, and the junction held 12 bases outside the gene matches. CDR1 MDHEN and CDR2 SYDVKM come from the germline V gene. The CDR3 consists of 15 residues. The CDR3, as DNA: TGTGCCGCCTCTCTCAGCGGGGGGCGGTCCTACGAGCAGTACTTC. Residues: CAASLSGGRSYEQYF. The entire variable domain, with the rest obtained from reference TRBV28 and TRBJ2-7, is as follows: DVKVTQSSRYLVKRTGEKVFLECVQDMDHENMFWYRQDPGLGLRLIYFSYDVKMKEKGDIPEGYSVSREKKERFSLILESASTNQTSMYLCAASLSGGRSYEQYFGPGTRLTVT.

The chain is built from TRBV5-4 and TRBJ2-7; D perhaps matches TRBD1 (5 bases). Trimming left V 4 bases short and J 5 bases short, with 19 bases between. Germline V lookup: CDR1 SGHNT, CDR2 YYREEE (reference sequence). The CDR3 covers 15 residues. DNA of the CDR3: TGTGCCAGCAGCACTCAGGGTTCCGCTAGGGACGAGCAGTACTTC. Its translation is CASSTQGSARDEQYF. Full variable domain (remainder filled in from reference TRBV5-4 and TRBJ2-7): ETGVTQSPTHLIKTRGQQVTLRCSSQSGHNTVSWYQQALGQGPQFIFQYYREEENGRGNFPPRFSGLQFPNYSSELNVNALELDDSALYLCASSTQGSARDEQYFGPGTRLTVT.

This clonotype was counted at least ten times. The chain links TRBV6-4 to TRBJ1-5; the D is unclear. The CDR3 has 13 amino acids. The V gene lost 6 bases and the J gene lost 0 bases, with 6 bases spanning the gap. Germline assignment: CDR1 MRHNA and CDR2 SNTAGT. The CDR3 sequence is CASSPNSNQPQHF. The CDR3 DNA reads TGTGCCAGCAGCCCCAATAGCAATCAGCCCCAGCATTTT.

The rearrangement joins TRBV25-1 to TRBJ1-6; the D gene is possibly TRBD1 (6 bases). Germline-derived CDR1 and CDR2 are MGHDK and SYGVNS. This CDR3 has 14 residues. V lost 1 base, J lost 13 bases, and 14 bases lay in between. The CDR3 DNA is TGTGCCAGCAGTGAATTTGGTCCAGGGGTGCCCCTCCACTTT. Translating gives CASSEFGPGVPLHF.

The chain recombines TRBV19 with TRBJ2-3; maybe TRBD1 (6 bases). Per the germline V gene, CDR1 is LNHDA and CDR2 is SQIVND (reference sequence). The ends were cut back, 6 bases at V and 2 bases at J, with 15 bases in the middle. The CDR3 covers 15 residues. Here the CDR3 reads CASSLDRPSTDTQYF. CDR3 sequence (DNA): TGTGCCAGTAGCCTCGACAGGCCTTCCACAGATACGCAGTATTTT.

At least ten counts were recorded for this clonotype. The genes are TRBV28 and TRBJ2-1; D might be TRBD2 (6 bases). CDR3 length: 14 amino acids. With 11 bases removed from V and 2 bases from J, the gap between germline ends came to 16 bases. CDR1 is MDHEN and CDR2 is SYDVKM in the germline V gene. The CDR3 nucleotides read TGTGCCGGAGGGGCACCTAACCCCTACAATGAGCAGTTCTTC. Translated: CAGGAPNPYNEQFF.

This clonotype was detected once. This chain's CDR3 is CASSLVLPKYSENTEAFF. The DNA of the CDR3 is TGTGCCAGCAGCTTGGTGCTCCCCAAGTACAGCGAAAACACTGAAGCTTTCTTT. V usage is TRBV7-8 and J usage is TRBJ1-1; D gene uncertain. Trimming took off 3 bases at V and 2 bases at J, with 22 bases between the two ends. The CDR3 runs to 18 residues. The V gene's germline CDR1 is SGHVS and CDR2 FQNEAQ.